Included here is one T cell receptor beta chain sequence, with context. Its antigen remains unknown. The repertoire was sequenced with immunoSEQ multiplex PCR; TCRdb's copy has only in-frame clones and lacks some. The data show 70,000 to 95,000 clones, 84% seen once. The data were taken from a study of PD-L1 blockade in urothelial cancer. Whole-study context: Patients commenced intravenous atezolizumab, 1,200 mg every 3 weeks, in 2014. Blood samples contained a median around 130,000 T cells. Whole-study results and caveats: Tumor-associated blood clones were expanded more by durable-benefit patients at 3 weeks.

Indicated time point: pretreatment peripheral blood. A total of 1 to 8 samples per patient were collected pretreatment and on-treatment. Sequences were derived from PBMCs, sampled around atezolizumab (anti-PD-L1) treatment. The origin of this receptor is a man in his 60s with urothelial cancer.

CDR3 region: CASSVGQGETQYF. The CDR3, as DNA: TGTGCCAGCAGCGTAGGACAGGGAGAGACCCAGTACTTC. This chain links TRBV9 with TRBJ2-5; 7 bases align to TRBD1. This CDR3 contains 13 residues. The ends lost 0 bases at V and 4 bases at J; junction bases unmatched: 0. The germline CDR1 and CDR2 sequences are SGDLS and YYNGEE.